The entry below gives a single TCR beta chain sequence along with its context. Its specificity is not known. The data were taken from a study of cytomegalovirus exposure and HLA in healthy donors. Study results and caveats: Usually a TCR sequence was rare, but some public TCRs were found in many donors. For most subjects, TCR beta sequences were reported to predict HLA-A and HLA-B alleles with accuracy.

Among the donors, all were healthy bone marrow donors. The PCR contained 60 Vbeta and 13 Jbeta primers. Profiled with immunoSEQ multiplex PCR; TCRdb holds only in-frame clones, not every one. This sample has some 200,000 clones, with 79% found just once. The germline V gene encodes CDR1 LNHDA and CDR2 SQIVND (reference sequence). The CDR3 has 15 amino acids. V gave up 5 bases and J gave up 4 bases; unmatched junction bases: 6. The gene calls are TRBV19 and TRBJ2-2; 8 bases are shared with TRBD1. What was sequenced was PBMCs. This receptor was identified in a woman between 45 and 60 years old in good health and CMV-seronegative. Here the CDR3 reads CASSPRQGSTGELFF. The CDR3, as DNA: TGTGCCAGTAGTCCCCGACAGGGGAGCACCGGGGAGCTGTTTTTT.